This T cell receptor (beta chain) was sequenced in a study of a mutant IDH1 vaccine in newly diagnosed glioma. On the study more broadly: Mean patient age was about 40 years; approximately 62% were male and around 40% female. Patients were pretreated with radiotherapy, temozolomide, or both, mostly both.

Findings and limits, study-wide: Changes in the top peripheral T cell clonotypes seemingly had no bearing on pseudoprogression.

Data came from immunoSEQ multiplex PCR; TCRdb stores just in-frame clones and leaves some out. The sample records about 35,000 clones, about three quarters being singletons. Points on this clone: What it binds is not known. The junction does not match germline at one end; this may be a read error.

The CDR3 is 12 amino acids. Germline V gene data show CDR1 as SEHNR and CDR2 as FQNEAQ (reference sequence). Regarding time point: baseline, week 1 (first vaccination visit). Sample treatment: pre-vaccination baseline after standard-of-care therapy. The receptor comes from a man between 45 and 60 years old with glioma. Some clones in this sample may be carry-over from other donors' samples. The material sequenced was peripheral blood mononuclear cells (PBMCs), taken from a glioma patient treated with radiotherapy, temozolomide or both. The chain combines TRBV7-9 with TRBJ2-1; no reliable D call. The CDR3 loop is CANSFSWSEQFF. CDR3 coding DNA: TGTGCCAACAGCTTCAGCTGGAGTGAGCAGTTCTTC.